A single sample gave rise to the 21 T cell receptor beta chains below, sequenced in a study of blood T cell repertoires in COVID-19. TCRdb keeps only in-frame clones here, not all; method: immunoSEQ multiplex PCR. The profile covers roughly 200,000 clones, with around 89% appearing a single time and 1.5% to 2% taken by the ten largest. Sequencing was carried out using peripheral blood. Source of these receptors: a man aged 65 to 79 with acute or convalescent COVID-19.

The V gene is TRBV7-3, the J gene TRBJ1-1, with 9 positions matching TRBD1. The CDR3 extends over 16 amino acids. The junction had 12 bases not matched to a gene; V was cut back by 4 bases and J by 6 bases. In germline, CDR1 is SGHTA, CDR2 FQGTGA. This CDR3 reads CASSSIPGQGVAEAFF. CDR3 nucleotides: TGTGCCAGCAGCTCAATCCCGGGACAGGGAGTGGCTGAAGCTTTCTTT.

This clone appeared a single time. CDR3: CASTTGTAYGYTF. CDR3 coding DNA: TGTGCCAGCACGACAGGGACAGCCTATGGCTACACCTTC. The chain uses TRBV28 and TRBJ1-2; 7 nucleotides agree with TRBD1. The CDR3 loop spans 13 amino acids. Germline V gene data show CDR1 as MDHEN and CDR2 as SYDVKM. Trimming took 7 bases from V and 4 from J; bases not matched to a gene: 6.

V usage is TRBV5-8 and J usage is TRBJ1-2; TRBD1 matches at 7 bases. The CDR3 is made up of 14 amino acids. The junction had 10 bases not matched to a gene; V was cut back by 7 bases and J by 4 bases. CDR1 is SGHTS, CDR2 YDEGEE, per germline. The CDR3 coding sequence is TGTGCCAGCGGAGGACAGGTTGCTACCTATGGCTACACCTTC. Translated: CASGGQVATYGYTF.

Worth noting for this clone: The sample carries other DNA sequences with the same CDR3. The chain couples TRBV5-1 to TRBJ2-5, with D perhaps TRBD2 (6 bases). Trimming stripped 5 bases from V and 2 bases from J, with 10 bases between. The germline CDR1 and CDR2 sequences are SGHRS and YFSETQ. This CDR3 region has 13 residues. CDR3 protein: CASRSGFQETQYF. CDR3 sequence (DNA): TGCGCCAGCAGAAGCGGGTTTCAAGAGACCCAGTACTTC.

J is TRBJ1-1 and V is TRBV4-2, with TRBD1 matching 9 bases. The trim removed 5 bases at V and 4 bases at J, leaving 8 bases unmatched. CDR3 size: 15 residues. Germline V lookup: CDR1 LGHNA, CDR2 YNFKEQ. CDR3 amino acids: CASSMTGGMFTEAFF. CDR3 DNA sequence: TGTGCCAGCAGCATGACAGGGGGTATGTTCACTGAAGCTTTCTTT.

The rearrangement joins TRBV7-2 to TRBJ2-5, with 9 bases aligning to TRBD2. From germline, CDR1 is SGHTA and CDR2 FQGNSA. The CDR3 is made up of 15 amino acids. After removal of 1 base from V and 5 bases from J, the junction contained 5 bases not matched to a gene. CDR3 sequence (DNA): TGTGCCAGCAGCTTAGACGGCGGGAGGGCCGAGACCCAGTACTTC. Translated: CASSLDGGRAETQYF.

This chain's CDR3 is CASSPVTSGMNEQYF. The CDR3 bases are TGTGCCAGTAGCCCAGTGACTAGCGGGATGAACGAGCAGTACTTC. The V gene is TRBV19, the J gene TRBJ2-7; 11 bases are a match to TRBD2. V gave up 6 bases and J gave up 5 bases; unmatched junction bases: 9. The germline CDR1 and CDR2 sequences are LNHDA and SQIVND (reference sequence). The length of the CDR3 is 15 residues.

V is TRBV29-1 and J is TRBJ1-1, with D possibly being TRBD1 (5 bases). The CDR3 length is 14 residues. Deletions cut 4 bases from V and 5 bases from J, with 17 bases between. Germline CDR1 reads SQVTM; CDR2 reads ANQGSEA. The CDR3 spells CSVGRQGAVTEAFF. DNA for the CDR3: TGCAGCGTTGGTAGGCAGGGCGCGGTAACTGAAGCTTTCTTT.

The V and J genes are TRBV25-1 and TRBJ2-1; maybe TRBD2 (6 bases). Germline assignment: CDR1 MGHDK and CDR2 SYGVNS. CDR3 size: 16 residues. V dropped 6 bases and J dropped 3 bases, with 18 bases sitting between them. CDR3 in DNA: TGTGCCAGCAGAGGCCCTATTGGGGGGAACTACAATGAGCAGTTCTTC. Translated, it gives CASRGPIGGNYNEQFF.

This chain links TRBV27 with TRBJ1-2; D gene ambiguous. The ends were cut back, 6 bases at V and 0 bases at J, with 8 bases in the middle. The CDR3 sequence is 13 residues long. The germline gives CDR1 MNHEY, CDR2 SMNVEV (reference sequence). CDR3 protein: CASSYSANYGYTF. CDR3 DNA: TGTGCCAGCAGCTACAGTGCTAACTATGGCTACACCTTC.

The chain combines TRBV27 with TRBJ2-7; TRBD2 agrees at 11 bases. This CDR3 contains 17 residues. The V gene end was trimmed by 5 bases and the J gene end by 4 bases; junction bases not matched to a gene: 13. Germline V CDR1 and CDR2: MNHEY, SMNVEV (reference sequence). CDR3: CASSRRKEASGGYEQYF. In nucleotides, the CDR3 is TGTGCCAGCAGTCGCCGTAAAGAGGCTAGCGGGGGGTACGAGCAGTACTTC.

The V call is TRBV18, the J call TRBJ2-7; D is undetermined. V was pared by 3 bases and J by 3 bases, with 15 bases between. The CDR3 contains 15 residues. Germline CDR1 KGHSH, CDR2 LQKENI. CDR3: CASSPGERFFYEQYF. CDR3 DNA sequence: TGTGCCAGCTCACCCGGAGAACGTTTTTTCTACGAGCAGTACTTC.

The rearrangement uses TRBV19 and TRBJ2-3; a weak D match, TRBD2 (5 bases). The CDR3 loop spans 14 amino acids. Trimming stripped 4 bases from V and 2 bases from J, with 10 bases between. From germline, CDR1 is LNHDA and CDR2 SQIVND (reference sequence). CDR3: CASSKADLTDTQYF. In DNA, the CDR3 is TGTGCCAGTAGTAAAGCGGACCTCACAGATACGCAGTATTTT.

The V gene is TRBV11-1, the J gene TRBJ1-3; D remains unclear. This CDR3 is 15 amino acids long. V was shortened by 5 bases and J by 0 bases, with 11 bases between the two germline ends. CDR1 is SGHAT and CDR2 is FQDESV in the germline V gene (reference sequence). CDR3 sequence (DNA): TGTGCCAGCAGCACTCGCCGGGGCTCTGGAAACACCATATATTTT. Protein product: CASSTRRGSGNTIYF. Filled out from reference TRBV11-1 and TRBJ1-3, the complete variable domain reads EAEVAQSPRYKITEKSQAVAFWCDPISGHATLYWYRQILGQGPELLVQFQDESVVDDSQLPKDRFSAERLKGVDSTLKIQPAELGDSAMYLCASSTRRGSGNTIYFGEGSWLTVV.

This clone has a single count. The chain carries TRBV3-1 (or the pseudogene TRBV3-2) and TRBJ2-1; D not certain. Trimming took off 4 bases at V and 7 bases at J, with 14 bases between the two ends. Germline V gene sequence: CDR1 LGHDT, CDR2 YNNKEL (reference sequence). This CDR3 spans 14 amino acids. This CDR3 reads CASSPPDWSNEQFF. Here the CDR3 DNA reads TGTGCCAGCAGCCCCCCAGATTGGAGTAATGAGCAGTTCTTC.

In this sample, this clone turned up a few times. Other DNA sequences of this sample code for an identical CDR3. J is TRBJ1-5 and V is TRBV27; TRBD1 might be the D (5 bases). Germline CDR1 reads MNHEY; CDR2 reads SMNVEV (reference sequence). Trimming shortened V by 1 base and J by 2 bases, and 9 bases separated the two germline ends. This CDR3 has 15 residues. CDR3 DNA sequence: TGTGCCAGCAGTTTATGGGGGGAAGGCAATCAGCCCCAGCATTTT. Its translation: CASSLWGEGNQPQHF.

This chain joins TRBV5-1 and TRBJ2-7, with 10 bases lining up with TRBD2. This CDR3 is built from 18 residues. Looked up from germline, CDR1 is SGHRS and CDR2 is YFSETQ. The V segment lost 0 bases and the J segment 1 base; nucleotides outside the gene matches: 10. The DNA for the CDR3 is TGCGCCAGCAGCTTGGGAGGCGGGGCTAGCGGGAGATCCTACGAGCAGTACTTC. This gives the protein CASSLGGGASGRSYEQYF.

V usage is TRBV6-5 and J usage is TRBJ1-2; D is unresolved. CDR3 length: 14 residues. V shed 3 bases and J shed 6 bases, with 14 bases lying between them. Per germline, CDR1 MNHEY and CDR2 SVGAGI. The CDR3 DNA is TGTGCCAGCAGTTATGGGAGCGCTGGACATGGCTACACCTTC. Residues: CASSYGSAGHGYTF.

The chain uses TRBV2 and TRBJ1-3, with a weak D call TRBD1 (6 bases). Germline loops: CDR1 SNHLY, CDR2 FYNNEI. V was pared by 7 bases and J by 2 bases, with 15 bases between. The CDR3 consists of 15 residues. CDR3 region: CASNIQGSTGNTIYF. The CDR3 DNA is TGTGCCAGCAATATACAGGGATCAACTGGAAACACCATATATTTT.

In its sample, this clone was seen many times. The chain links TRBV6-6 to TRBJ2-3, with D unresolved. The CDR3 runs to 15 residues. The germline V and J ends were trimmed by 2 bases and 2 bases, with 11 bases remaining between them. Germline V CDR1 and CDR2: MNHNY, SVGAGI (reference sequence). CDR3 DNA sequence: TGTGCCAGCAGTTACATGACTGTATCCACAGATACGCAGTATTTT. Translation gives CASSYMTVSTDTQYF.

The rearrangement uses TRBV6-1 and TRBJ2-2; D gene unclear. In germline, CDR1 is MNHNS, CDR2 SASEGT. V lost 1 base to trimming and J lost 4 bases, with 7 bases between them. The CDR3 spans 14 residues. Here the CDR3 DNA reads TGTGCCAGCAGTGAAGTAACAAGCACCGGGGAGCTGTTTTTT. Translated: CASSEVTSTGELFF.